This TCR beta chain was recovered during a study of T cell repertoires in cytomegalovirus infection. Looking at the study overall: CMV epitopes that were recently identified and HLA-C-restricted were used alongside well-studied HLA-B-restricted ones. Indications of both CMV infection and matching HLA type were provided by public TCR beta signatures. Study-level results: Public TCR beta family frequency separated CMV-and-HLA carriers, including in an independent cohort.

A note on this clonotype: Its antigen is undetermined.

TCRdb re-called the reads through MiXCR, storing one row per CDR3 protein. The sample yields 340,000 or so distinct CDR3 sequences, more than 20% seen once. V was clipped by 0 bases and J by 6 bases; unmatched bases: 4. CDR1 and CDR2 (germline): SGHTA, FQGTGA. The CDR3 contains 14 residues. The specimen was cultured PBMCs, collected from culture after CMV antigen stimulation. The chain links TRBV7-3 to TRBJ2-5; 7 nucleotides agree with TRBD2. The clonotype was recovered from a human donor in good health (CMV status not recorded). Some clones in this sample may be carry-over from other donors' samples. In DNA form, the CDR3 reads TGTGCCAGCAGCTTAACAGGCGGGAGCAAGACCCAGTACTTC. It encodes CASSLTGGSKTQYF.